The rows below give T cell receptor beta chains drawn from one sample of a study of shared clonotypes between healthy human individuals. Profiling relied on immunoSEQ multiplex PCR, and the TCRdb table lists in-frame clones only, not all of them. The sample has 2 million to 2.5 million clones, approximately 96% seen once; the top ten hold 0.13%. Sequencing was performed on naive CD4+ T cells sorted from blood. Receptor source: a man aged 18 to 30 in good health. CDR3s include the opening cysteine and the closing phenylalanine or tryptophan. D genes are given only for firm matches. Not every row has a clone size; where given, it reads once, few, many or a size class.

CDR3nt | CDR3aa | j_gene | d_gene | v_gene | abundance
TGTGCCAGCGAGAGGGGCGGACAGAACACTGAAGCTTTCTTT | CASERGGQNTEAFF | TRBJ1-1 | NA | TRBV6-1 | NA
TGCGCCAGCAGTGCTAGCGGGGGGCCCTACGAGCAGTACTTC | CASSASGGPYEQYF | TRBJ2-7 | TRBD2 | TRBV10-1 | NA
TGTGCCAGCAGTTTATGGCGCGGGGAGCTGTTTTTT | CASSLWRGELFF | TRBJ2-2 | NA | TRBV6-5 | NA
TGCGCCAGCAGCTTGGCCTCTCTACCGAACTACGAGCAGTACTTC | CASSLASLPNYEQYF | TRBJ2-7 | NA | TRBV5-1 | NA
TGCGCCGACCGAGGGATCCCCAATCAGCCCCAGCATTTT | CADRGIPNQPQHF | TRBJ1-5 | NA | TRBV10-1 | once
TGCGCCAGCAGCTTGAATGTGGGGGCTGGGGAGACCCAGTACTTC | CASSLNVGAGETQYF | TRBJ2-5 | NA | TRBV5-1 | NA
TGTGCCAGCAGACGGGACAGGGCCTACGAGCAGTACTTC | CASRRDRAYEQYF | TRBJ2-7 | TRBD1 | TRBV6-5 | NA
TGCGCCAGCAGCCAAGTCTTTGGGGCAGGGGCCTACGAGCAGTACTTC | CASSQVFGAGAYEQYF | TRBJ2-7 | NA | TRBV4-3 | NA
TGTGCCAGCAGACGACAGGGGGAACAGCCCCAGCATTTT | CASRRQGEQPQHF | TRBJ1-5 | TRBD1 | TRBV28 | NA
TGTGCCAGCAGCTCCCTAGCGGGGGCTTACAATGAGCAGTTCTTC | CASSSLAGAYNEQFF | TRBJ2-1 | TRBD2 | TRBV11-2 | NA
TGCGCCAGCAGCTTCGGAAGTCCAGAGACCCAGTACTTC | CASSFGSPETQYF | TRBJ2-5 | NA | TRBV5-1 | NA
TGTGCCAGCAGTTACTCAACTCGCACTGAAGCTTTCTTT | CASSYSTRTEAFF | TRBJ1-1 | NA | TRBV6-5 | NA
TGTGCCAGCAGCTTAGCGGGAGGTCCCTACGAGCAGTACTTC | CASSLAGGPYEQYF | TRBJ2-7 | TRBD2 | TRBV11-3 | NA
TGTGCCAGCAGCAGACCAGGGAATTTGAACACTGAAGCTTTCTTT | CASSRPGNLNTEAFF | TRBJ1-1 | NA | TRBV9 | NA
TGTGCCAGCAGCTTGGGGCGGGACAATGAGCAGTTCTTC | CASSLGRDNEQFF | TRBJ2-1 | NA | TRBV5-4 | NA
TGTGCCAGCTCACCACCGAACCCGGAGAACACTGAAGCTTTCTTT | CASSPPNPENTEAFF | TRBJ1-1 | NA | TRBV18 | once
TGTGCCAGCAGCGTAGCCGGGATCTACAATGAGCAGTTCTTC | CASSVAGIYNEQFF | TRBJ2-1 | NA | TRBV9 | NA
TGCGCCAGCAGCTCGGGGCTAGCGGGACTGGTTTCCGGGGAGCTGTTTTTT | CASSSGLAGLVSGELFF | TRBJ2-2 | TRBD2 | TRBV5-1 | NA
TGTGCCAGCTCACCACCGGTTTCGGGTGGCTACACCTTC | CASSPPVSGGYTF | TRBJ1-2 | NA | TRBV18 | NA
TGTGCCAGCAGTTTGGCCGGGTCTAGCTCCTACGAGCAGTACTTC | CASSLAGSSSYEQYF | TRBJ2-7 | NA | TRBV6-5 | NA
TGTGCCAGCAGCCGTCTGACAGGGATTACCGACGAGCAGTACTTC | CASSRLTGITDEQYF | TRBJ2-7 | TRBD1 | TRBV7-9 | NA
TGTGCCAGCAGTTTGGGGAGCAGGAAAGGGCCCCAGCATTTT | CASSLGSRKGPQHF | TRBJ1-5 | NA | TRBV28 | once
TGCGCCAGCAGCCAAGAGGTGGCCAGCGGTCAAGAGACCCAGTACTTC | CASSQEVASGQETQYF | TRBJ2-5 | NA | TRBV4-1 | NA
TGTGCCAGCAACGACAGGCTCTACGAGCAGTACTTC | CASNDRLYEQYF | TRBJ2-7 | NA | TRBV6-5 | NA
TGTGCCAGTAGTCACCTACAGGGGGCTGGGGCCAACGTCCTGACTTTC | CASSHLQGAGANVLTF | TRBJ2-6 | TRBD1 | TRBV19 | NA
TGTGCCTGGAGTTTGGAAGAGGATTCACCCCTCCACTTT | CAWSLEEDSPLHF | TRBJ1-6 | NA | TRBV30 | NA